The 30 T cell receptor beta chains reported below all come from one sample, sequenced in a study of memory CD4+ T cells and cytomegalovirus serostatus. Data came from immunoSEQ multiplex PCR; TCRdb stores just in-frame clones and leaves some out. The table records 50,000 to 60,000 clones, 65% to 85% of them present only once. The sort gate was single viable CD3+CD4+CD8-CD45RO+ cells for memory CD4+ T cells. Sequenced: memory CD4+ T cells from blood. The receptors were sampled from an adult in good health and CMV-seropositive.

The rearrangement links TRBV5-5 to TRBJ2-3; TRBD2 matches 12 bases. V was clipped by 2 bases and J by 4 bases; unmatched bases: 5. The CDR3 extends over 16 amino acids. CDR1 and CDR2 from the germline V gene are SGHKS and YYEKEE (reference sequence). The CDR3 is CASSFRTSGEADTQYF. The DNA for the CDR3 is TGTGCCAGCAGCTTTAGGACTAGCGGGGAGGCAGATACGCAGTATTTT.

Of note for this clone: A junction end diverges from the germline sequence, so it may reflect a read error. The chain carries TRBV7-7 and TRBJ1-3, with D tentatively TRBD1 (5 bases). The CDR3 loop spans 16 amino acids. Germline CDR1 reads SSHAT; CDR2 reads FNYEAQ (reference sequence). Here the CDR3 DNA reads TGTGCTAGCAGCCCAGGGAAAAGAGGCTCTGGAAACACCATATATTTT. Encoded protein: CASSPGKRGSGNTIYF. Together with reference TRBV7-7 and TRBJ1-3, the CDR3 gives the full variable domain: GAGVSQSPRYKVTKRGQDVTLRCDPISSHATLYWYQQALGQGPEFLTYFNYEAQPDKSGLPSDRFSAERPEGSISTLTIQRTEQRDSAMYRCASSPGKRGSGNTIYFGEGSWLTVV.

DNA for the CDR3: TGTGCCAGTAGTATTCAGGGGGTTCGAGGCTACACCTTC. Translating gives CASSIQGVRGYTF. The V gene is TRBV19, the J gene TRBJ1-2; 7 nucleotides agree with TRBD1. Germline-derived CDR1 and CDR2 are LNHDA and SQIVND (reference sequence). After removal of 3 bases from V and 8 bases from J, the junction contained 6 bases not matched to a gene. The CDR3 consists of 13 residues. The full variable domain, completed using reference TRBV19 and TRBJ1-2, is DGGITQSPKYLFRKEGQNVTLSCEQNLNHDAMYWYRQDPGQGLRLIYYSQIVNDFQKGDIAEGYSVSREKKESFPLTVTSAQKNPTAFYLCASSIQGVRGYTFGSGTRLTVV.

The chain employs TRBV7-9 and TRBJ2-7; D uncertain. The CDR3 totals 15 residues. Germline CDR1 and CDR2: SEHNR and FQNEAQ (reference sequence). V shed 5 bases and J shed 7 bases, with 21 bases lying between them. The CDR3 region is CASSPRAVLGYEQYF. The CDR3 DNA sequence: TGTGCCAGCAGCCCAAGGGCAGTCCTCGGTTATGAGCAGTACTTC.

CDR3 in amino acids: CASSLSWGGNTEAFF. In DNA, the CDR3 is TGTGCCAGCAGCTTATCCTGGGGGGGGAACACTGAAGCTTTCTTT. This rearrangement joins TRBV11-2 to TRBJ1-1, with D possibly being TRBD1 (5 bases). The CDR3 sequence is 15 residues long. The ends were cut back, 2 bases at V and 1 base at J, with 11 bases in the middle. The germline CDR1 and CDR2 sequences are SGHAT and FQNNGV.

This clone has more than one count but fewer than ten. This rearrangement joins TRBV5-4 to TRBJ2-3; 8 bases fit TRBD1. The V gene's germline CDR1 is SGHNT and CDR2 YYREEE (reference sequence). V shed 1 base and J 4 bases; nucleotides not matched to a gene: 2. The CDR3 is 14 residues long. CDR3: CASSLRQGPDTQYF. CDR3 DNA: TGTGCCAGCAGCTTGAGACAGGGGCCAGATACGCAGTATTTT.

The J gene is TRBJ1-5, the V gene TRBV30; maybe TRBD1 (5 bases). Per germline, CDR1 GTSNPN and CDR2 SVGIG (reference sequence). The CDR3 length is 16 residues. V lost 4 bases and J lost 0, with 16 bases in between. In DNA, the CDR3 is TGTGCCTGGACTGAGAGGGGCGCCCATAGCAATCAGCCCCAGCATTTT. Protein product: CAWTERGAHSNQPQHF.

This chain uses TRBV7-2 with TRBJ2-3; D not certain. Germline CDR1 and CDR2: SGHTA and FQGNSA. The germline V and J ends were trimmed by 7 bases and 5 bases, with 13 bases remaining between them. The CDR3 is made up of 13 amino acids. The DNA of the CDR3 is TGTGCCAGCACCTCAAACGTCGGAGATACGCAGTATTTT. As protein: CASTSNVGDTQYF.

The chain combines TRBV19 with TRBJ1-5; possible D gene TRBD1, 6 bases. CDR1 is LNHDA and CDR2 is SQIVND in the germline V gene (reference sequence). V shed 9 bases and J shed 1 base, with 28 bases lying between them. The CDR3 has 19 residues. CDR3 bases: TGTGCCAGACGAATACAGGGACGGAGCTTTATTGGGAGCAATCAGCCCCAGCATTTT. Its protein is CARRIQGRSFIGSNQPQHF.

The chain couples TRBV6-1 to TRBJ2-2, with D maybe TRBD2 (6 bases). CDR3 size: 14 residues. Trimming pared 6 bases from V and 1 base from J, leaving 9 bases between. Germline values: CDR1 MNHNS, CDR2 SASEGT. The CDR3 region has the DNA TGTGCCAGCAGCTGGCGGGGGAACACCGGGGAGCTGTTTTTT. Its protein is CASSWRGNTGELFF.

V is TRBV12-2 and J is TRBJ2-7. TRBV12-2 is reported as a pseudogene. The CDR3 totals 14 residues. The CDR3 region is CASRRDRPTYEQYF. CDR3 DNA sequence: TGTGCAAGTCGTCGGGACCGACCAACCTACGAGCAGTACTTC.

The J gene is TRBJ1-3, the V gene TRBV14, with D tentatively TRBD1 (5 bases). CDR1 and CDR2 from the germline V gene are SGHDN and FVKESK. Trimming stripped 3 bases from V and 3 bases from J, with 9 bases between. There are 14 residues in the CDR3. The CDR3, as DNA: TGTGCCAGCAGCCACAGGGTTTTTGGAAACACCATATATTTT. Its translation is CASSHRVFGNTIYF. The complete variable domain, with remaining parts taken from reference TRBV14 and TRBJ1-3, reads EAGVTQFPSHSVIEKGQTVTLRCDPISGHDNLYWYRRVMGKEIKFLLHFVKESKQDESGMPNNRFLAERTGGTYSTLKVQPAELEDSGVYFCASSHRVFGNTIYFGEGSWLTVV.

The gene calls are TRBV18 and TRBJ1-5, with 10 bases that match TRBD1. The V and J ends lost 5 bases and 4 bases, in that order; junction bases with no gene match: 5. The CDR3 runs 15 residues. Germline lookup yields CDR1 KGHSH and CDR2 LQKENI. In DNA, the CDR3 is TGTGCCAGCTCAGGACAGGGGGGAGGAAATCAGCCCCAGCATTTT. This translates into CASSGQGGGNQPQHF.

This CDR3 reads CASSVGGAEANEKLFF. CDR3 coding DNA: TGTGCCAGCAGTGTGGGGGGGGCAGAAGCTAATGAAAAACTGTTTTTT. V usage is TRBV28 and J usage is TRBJ1-4, with D perhaps TRBD1 (6 bases). V was clipped by 5 bases and J by 3 bases, with 16 bases between them. The germline V gene has CDR1 MDHEN and CDR2 SYDVKM. This CDR3 region has 16 residues.

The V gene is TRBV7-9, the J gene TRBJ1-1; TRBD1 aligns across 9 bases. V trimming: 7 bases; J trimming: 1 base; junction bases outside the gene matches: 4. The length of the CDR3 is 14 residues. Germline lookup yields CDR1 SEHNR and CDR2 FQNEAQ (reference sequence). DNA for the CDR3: TGTGCCAGCACCGGGGGACAGGGGAACACTGAAGCTTTCTTT. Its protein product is CASTGGQGNTEAFF.

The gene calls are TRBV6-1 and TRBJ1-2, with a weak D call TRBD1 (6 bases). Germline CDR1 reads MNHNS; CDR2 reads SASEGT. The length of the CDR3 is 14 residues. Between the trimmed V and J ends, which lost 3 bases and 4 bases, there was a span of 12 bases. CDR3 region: CASSENLGAYGYTF. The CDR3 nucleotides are TGTGCCAGCAGTGAGAATCTGGGGGCCTATGGCTACACCTTC.

CDR3 region: CASSGTRTLNEQFF. DNA for the CDR3: TGTGCCAGCAGTGGAACGAGGACTCTTAATGAGCAGTTCTTC. The J gene is TRBJ2-1, the V gene TRBV28; D perhaps matches TRBD2 (5 bases). The CDR3 covers 14 residues. Germline V lookup: CDR1 MDHEN, CDR2 SYDVKM. The V gene lost 5 bases and the J gene lost 7 bases, with 15 bases spanning the gap. Full variable domain (missing parts from reference TRBV28 and TRBJ2-1): DVKVTQSSRYLVKRTGEKVFLECVQDMDHENMFWYRQDPGLGLRLIYFSYDVKMKEKGDIPEGYSVSREKKERFSLILESASTNQTSMYLCASSGTRTLNEQFFGPGTRLTVL.

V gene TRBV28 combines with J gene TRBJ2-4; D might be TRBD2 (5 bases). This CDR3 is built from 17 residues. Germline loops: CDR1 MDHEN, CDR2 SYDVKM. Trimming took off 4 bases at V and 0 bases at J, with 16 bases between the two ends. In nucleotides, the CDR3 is TGTGCCAGCAGTTCACCCAGCGGTCCCCTAGCCAAAAACATTCAGTACTTC. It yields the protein CASSSPSGPLAKNIQYF.

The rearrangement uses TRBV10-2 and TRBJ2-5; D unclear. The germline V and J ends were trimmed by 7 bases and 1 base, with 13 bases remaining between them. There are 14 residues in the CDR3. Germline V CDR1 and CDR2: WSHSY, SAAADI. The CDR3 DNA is TGCGCCAGCACCCGGTCGAACCCCCAAGAGACCCAGTACTTC. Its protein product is CASTRSNPQETQYF.

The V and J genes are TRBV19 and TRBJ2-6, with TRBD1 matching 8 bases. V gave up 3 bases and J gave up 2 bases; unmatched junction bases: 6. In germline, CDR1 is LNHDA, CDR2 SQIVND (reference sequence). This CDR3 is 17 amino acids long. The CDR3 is CASSMRTGLAGANVLTF. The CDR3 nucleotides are TGTGCCAGTAGTATGCGGACAGGGCTGGCTGGGGCCAACGTCCTGACTTTC.

The CDR3 DNA is TGTGCCAGCAGTTACACAAAAATGGGGGAGACCCAGTACTTC. Protein product: CASSYTKMGETQYF. This sequence joins TRBV6-5 and TRBJ2-5; D is uncertain. Deletions cut 2 bases from V and 5 bases from J, with 12 bases between. Germline V gene data show CDR1 as MNHEY and CDR2 as SVGAGI. The CDR3 consists of 14 residues.

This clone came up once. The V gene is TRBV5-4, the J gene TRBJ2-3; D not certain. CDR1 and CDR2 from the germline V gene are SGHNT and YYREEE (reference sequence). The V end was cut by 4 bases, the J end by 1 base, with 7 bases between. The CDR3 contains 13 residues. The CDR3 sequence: CASSVRGTDTQYF. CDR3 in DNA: TGTGCCAGCAGCGTACGGGGCACAGATACGCAGTATTTT. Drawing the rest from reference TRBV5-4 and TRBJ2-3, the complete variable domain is ETGVTQSPTHLIKTRGQQVTLRCSSQSGHNTVSWYQQALGQGPQFIFQYYREEENGRGNFPPRFSGLQFPNYSSELNVNALELDDSALYLCASSVRGTDTQYFGPGTRLTVL.

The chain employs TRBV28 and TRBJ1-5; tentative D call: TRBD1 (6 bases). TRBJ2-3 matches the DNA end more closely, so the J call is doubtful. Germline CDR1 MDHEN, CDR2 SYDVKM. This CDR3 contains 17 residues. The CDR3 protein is CASSLPLQDRSNQPQYF. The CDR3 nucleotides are TGTGCCAGCAGTTTACCCTTGCAGGACAGAAGCAATCAGCCCCAGTATTTT.

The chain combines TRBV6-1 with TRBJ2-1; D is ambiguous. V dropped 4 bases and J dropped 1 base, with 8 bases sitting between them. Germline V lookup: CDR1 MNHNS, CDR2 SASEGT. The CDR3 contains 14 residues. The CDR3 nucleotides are TGTGCCAGCAGTGCGAGAAGATCCTACAATGAGCAGTTCTTC. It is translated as CASSARRSYNEQFF.

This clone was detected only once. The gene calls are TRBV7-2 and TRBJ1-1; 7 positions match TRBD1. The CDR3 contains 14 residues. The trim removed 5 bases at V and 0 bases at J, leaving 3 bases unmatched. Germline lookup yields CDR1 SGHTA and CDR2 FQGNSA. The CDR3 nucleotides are TGTGCCAGCAGCCCCGACAGGGTGAACACTGAAGCTTTCTTT. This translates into CASSPDRVNTEAFF.

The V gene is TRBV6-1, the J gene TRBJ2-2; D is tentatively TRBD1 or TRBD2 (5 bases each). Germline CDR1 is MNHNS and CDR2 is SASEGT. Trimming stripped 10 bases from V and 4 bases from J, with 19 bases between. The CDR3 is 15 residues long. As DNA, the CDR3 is TGTGCCATTCTCCGGGACCCCGGAATCACCGGGGAGCTGTTTTTT. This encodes CAILRDPGITGELFF.

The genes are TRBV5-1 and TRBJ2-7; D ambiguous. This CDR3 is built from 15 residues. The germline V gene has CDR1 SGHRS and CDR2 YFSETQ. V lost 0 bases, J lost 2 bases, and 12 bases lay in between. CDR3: CASSLGSHFPYEQYF. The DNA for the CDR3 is TGCGCCAGCAGCTTGGGGTCACATTTCCCCTACGAGCAGTACTTC.

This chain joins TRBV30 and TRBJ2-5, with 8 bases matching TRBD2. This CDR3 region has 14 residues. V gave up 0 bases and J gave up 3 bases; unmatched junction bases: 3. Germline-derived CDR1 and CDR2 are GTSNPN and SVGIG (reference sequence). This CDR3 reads CAWSVFGREETQYF. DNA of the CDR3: TGTGCCTGGAGTGTATTCGGGAGGGAAGAGACCCAGTACTTC.

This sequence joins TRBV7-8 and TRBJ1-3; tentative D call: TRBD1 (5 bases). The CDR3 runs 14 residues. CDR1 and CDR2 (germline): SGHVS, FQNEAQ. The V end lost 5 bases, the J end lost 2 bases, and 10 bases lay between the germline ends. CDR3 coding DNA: TGTGCCAGCAGCCCATGGGGGACTGGAAACACCATATATTTT. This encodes CASSPWGTGNTIYF.

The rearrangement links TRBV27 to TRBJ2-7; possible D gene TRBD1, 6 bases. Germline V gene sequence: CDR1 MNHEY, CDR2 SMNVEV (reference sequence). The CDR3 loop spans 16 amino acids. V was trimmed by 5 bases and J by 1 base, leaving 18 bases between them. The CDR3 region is CASSPTGQGRSYEQYF. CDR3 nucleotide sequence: TGTGCCAGCAGTCCCACCGGGCAGGGGCGATCCTACGAGCAGTACTTC.